The 9 T cell receptor beta chains presented below share a single source sample, sequenced in a study of technical replicates of blood from a few donors. Some clones are missing from TCRdb's copy, which holds only in-frame ones; the method was immunoSEQ multiplex PCR. The sample has more than 9,500 clones; 93% are singletons. Material: PBMCs. These receptors were taken from a human donor in good health.

V and J are TRBV2 and TRBJ1-2; D is unclear. The CDR3 is 14 residues long. Germline assignment: CDR1 SNHLY and CDR2 FYNNEI. V lost 5 bases and J 4 bases, leaving 14 bases between the germline ends. CDR3 coding DNA: TGTGCCAGCAGTTCCGGGGAGGGTAGCTATGGCTACACCTTC. Its protein product is CASSSGEGSYGYTF. The variable domain in full, completed from reference TRBV2 and TRBJ1-2, reads EPEVTQTPSHQVTQMGQEVILRCVPISNHLYFYWYRQILGQKVEFLVSFYNNEISEKSEIFDDQFSVERPDGSNFTLKIRSTKLEDSAMYFCASSSGEGSYGYTFGSGTRLTVV.

The gene calls are TRBV28 and TRBJ2-5; D unclear. Germline values: CDR1 MDHEN, CDR2 SYDVKM. Trimming left V 2 bases short and J 1 base short, with 11 bases between. CDR3 length equals 15 residues. CDR3 in amino acids: CASSLGITSQETQYF. DNA for the CDR3: TGTGCCAGCAGTTTAGGCATCACATCCCAAGAGACCCAGTACTTC.

This chain links TRBV7-9 with TRBJ2-7, with D possibly matching TRBD1 (5 bases). The CDR3 contains 15 residues. Germline CDR1 and CDR2: SEHNR and FQNEAQ (reference sequence). V was shortened by 5 bases and J by 3 bases, with 17 bases between the two germline ends. Here the CDR3 DNA reads TGTGCCAGCAGCCAAGGGGCGGCATCAGTCTACGAGCAGTACTTC. It is translated as CASSQGAASVYEQYF.

The genes are TRBV30 and TRBJ2-2, with a possible D match to TRBD2 (11 bases). Germline V gene data show CDR1 as GTSNPN and CDR2 as SVGIG (reference sequence). The CDR3 extends over 21 amino acids. The V end lost 3 bases, the J end lost 7 bases, and 36 bases lay between the germline ends. Written as DNA, the CDR3 is TGTGCCTGGAGAGACAGGGGGCCTCCTCAACTACTAGCGGGAGTAGGCGGGGAGCTGTTTTTT. This sequence encodes CAWRDRGPPQLLAGVGGELFF.

V and J are TRBV7-9 and TRBJ1-1; D call uncertain. V shed 1 base and J shed 4 bases, with 10 bases lying between them. The CDR3 runs 14 residues. Germline CDR1 and CDR2: SEHNR and FQNEAQ (reference sequence). CDR3 amino acids: CASSLVSFPTEAFF. Here the CDR3 DNA reads TGTGCCAGCAGCTTAGTCAGTTTCCCCACTGAAGCTTTCTTT. Filled out from reference TRBV7-9 and TRBJ1-1, the complete variable domain reads DTGVSQNPRHKITKRGQNVTFRCDPISEHNRLYWYRQTLGQGPEFLTYFQNEAQLEKSRLLSDRFSAERPKGSFSTLEIQRTEQGDSAMYLCASSLVSFPTEAFFGQGTRLTVV.

This sequence joins TRBV13 and TRBJ1-2; weak D call: TRBD1 (5 bases). Trimming took off 5 bases at V and 2 bases at J, with 15 bases between the two ends. The germline CDR1 and CDR2 sequences are PRHDT and FYEKMQ (reference sequence). The CDR3 covers 15 residues. CDR3 amino acids: CASSQMAGPNYGYTF. In DNA form, the CDR3 reads TGTGCCAGCAGCCAGATGGCGGGGCCAAACTATGGCTACACCTTC.

This clone occurred a few times. Germline and junction disagree at one end, which may indicate a read error. The J gene is TRBJ2-1, the V gene TRBV6-1; 14 bases align to TRBD2. Per the germline V gene, CDR1 is MNHNS and CDR2 is SASEGT. The CDR3 extends over 17 amino acids. The CDR3 region has the DNA TGTGCCAGCAGAGAAGAAGGACTAGCGGGAGGTTACAATGAGCAGTTCTTC. Its translation is CASREEGLAGGYNEQFF.

This clone was observed a single time. The rearrangement uses TRBV2 and TRBJ2-3; 13 bases are shared with TRBD2. Trimming cost V 8 bases and J 6 bases; bases outside gene matches: 14. The CDR3 sequence is 17 residues long. Germline V CDR1 and CDR2: SNHLY, FYNNEI. DNA for the CDR3: TGTGCCAGCTTGGACCTCTGGACTAGCGGGAGTGGGGATACGCAGTATTTT. Translation gives CASLDLWTSGSGDTQYF.

This clone has just one count. The chain links TRBV2 to TRBJ2-7, with D tentatively TRBD1 (6 bases). Per the germline V gene, CDR1 is SNHLY and CDR2 is FYNNEI. The germline V and J ends were trimmed by 6 bases and 3 bases, with 9 bases remaining between them. The CDR3 length is 12 residues. The CDR3 coding sequence is TGTGCCAGCAGCTTACAGGGCTACGAGCAGTACTTC. Translation: CASSLQGYEQYF.